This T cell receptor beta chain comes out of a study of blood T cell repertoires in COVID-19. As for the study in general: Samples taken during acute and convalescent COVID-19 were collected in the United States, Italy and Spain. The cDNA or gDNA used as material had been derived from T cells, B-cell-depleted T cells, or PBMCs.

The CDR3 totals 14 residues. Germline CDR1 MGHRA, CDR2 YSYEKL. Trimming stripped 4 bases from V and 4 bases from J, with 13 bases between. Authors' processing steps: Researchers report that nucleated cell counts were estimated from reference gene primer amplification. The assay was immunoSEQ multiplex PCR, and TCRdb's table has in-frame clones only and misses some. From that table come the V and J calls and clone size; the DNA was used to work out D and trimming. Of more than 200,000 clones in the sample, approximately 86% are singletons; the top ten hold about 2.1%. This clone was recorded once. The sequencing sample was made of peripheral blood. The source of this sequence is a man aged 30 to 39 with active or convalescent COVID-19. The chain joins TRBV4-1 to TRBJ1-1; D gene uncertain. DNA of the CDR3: TGCGCCAGCAGCCCAAGAGCCGGGATCACTGAAGCTTTCTTT. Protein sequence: CASSPRAGITEAFF.